The rows below give T cell receptor beta chains drawn from one sample of a study of response to subunit inactivated influenza vaccine. MiXCR was run by TCRdb on the RT-PCR reads, yielding one entry per CDR3 protein. The sample shows 700,000 to 900,000 distinct CDR3 sequences, 21% of them seen only once. The sequences come from PBMCs from blood, collected 5 to 6 days after vaccination. The receptors were sampled from a man between 45 and 60 years old who received an inactivated influenza vaccine. Both conserved end residues are part of each CDR3. D genes are given only for firm matches. Rows give clone size only sometimes, using once, few, many, or a class for an expanded clone.

clone size: -
D gene: -
V gene: TRBV10-3
J gene: TRBJ2-7
CDR3 DNA: TGTGCCATCAGTGAGTCGAGACTTAGCTCCTACGAGCAGTACTTC
CDR3 protein: CAISESRLSSYEQYF

clone size: -
D gene: TRBD2
V gene: TRBV7-2
J gene: TRBJ2-3
CDR3 DNA: TGTGCCAGCAGCTTATTGGGGGGGTCCAGCACAGATACGCAGTATTTT
CDR3 protein: CASSLLGGSSTDTQYF

clone size: few
D gene: -
V gene: TRBV12-3/TRBV12-4
J gene: TRBJ2-1
CDR3 DNA: TGTGCCAGCAGTTCCGCTAGCGCGGACTCATACAATGAGCAGTTCTTC
CDR3 protein: CASSSASADSYNEQFF

clone size: -
D gene: TRBD2
V gene: TRBV5-1
J gene: TRBJ2-7
CDR3 DNA: TGCGCCAGCAGCTTGGTGCTATCGGCGGGAGGGCCCTCCGGGCAGTACTTC
CDR3 protein: CASSLVLSAGGPSGQYF

clone size: -
D gene: -
V gene: TRBV6-5
J gene: TRBJ2-7
CDR3 DNA: TGTGCCAGCAGTTACTCCCGGGGGTGGGAGCAGTACTTC
CDR3 protein: CASSYSRGWEQYF

clone size: few
D gene: -
V gene: TRBV5-6
J gene: TRBJ1-2
CDR3 DNA: TGTGCCAGCAGCTTCGAAACACAGGAAGTCAACTATGGCTACACCTTC
CDR3 protein: CASSFETQEVNYGYTF

clone size: many
D gene: -
V gene: TRBV7-6
J gene: TRBJ1-5
CDR3 DNA: TGTGCCAGCAGCTTAGGCCAGGGGCCCCAGCATTTT
CDR3 protein: CASSLGQGPQHF

clone size: -
D gene: TRBD1
V gene: TRBV3-1
J gene: TRBJ2-3
CDR3 DNA: TGTACCTGCAGTTTGGGTTTTACCGGGACAGGAAACACAGATACGCAGTATTTT
CDR3 protein: CTCSLGFTGTGNTDTQYF

clone size: many
D gene: -
V gene: TRBV4-1
J gene: TRBJ1-5
CDR3 DNA: TGCGCCAGCAGCCATTCAGGTGTTAGGCCCCAGCATTTT
CDR3 protein: CASSHSGVRPQHF

clone size: few
D gene: TRBD1
V gene: TRBV28
J gene: TRBJ2-5
CDR3 DNA: TGTGCCAGCAGTTTAGAGTCAGGGGGCCTGGAGACCCAGTACTTC
CDR3 protein: CASSLESGGLETQYF

clone size: few
D gene: -
V gene: TRBV10-3
J gene: TRBJ2-3
CDR3 DNA: TGTGCCATCAGCGACAGCGATGTGATAACAGATACGCAGTATTTT
CDR3 protein: CAISDSDVITDTQYF

clone size: -
D gene: -
V gene: TRBV20-1
J gene: TRBJ2-7
CDR3 DNA: TGCAGTGCTCACACCATTACCGAGGGAAGGAATGCCTACGAGCAGTACTTC
CDR3 protein: CSAHTITEGRNAYEQYF

clone size: -
D gene: -
V gene: TRBV2
J gene: TRBJ2-2
CDR3 DNA: TGTGCCAGCAGCCCGATTGGTGGGGAGCTGTTTTTT
CDR3 protein: CASSPIGGELFF

clone size: few
D gene: -
V gene: TRBV5-5
J gene: TRBJ2-7
CDR3 DNA: TGTGCCAGCAGCTTGGGACAGTATCACGAGCAGTACTTC
CDR3 protein: CASSLGQYHEQYF

clone size: many
D gene: -
V gene: TRBV12-3/TRBV12-4
J gene: TRBJ1-1
CDR3 DNA: TGTGCCAGCAGTCCCGCGCACACTGAAGCTTTCTTT
CDR3 protein: CASSPAHTEAFF

clone size: once
D gene: TRBD2
V gene: TRBV20-1
J gene: TRBJ2-7
CDR3 DNA: TGCAGTGCTAGCCCGACTAGCGGGAGCTACGAGCAGTACTTC
CDR3 protein: CSASPTSGSYEQYF

clone size: few
D gene: -
V gene: TRBV10-3
J gene: TRBJ2-3
CDR3 DNA: TGTGCCATCAGTAAGGACCTAACAGATACGCAGTATTTT
CDR3 protein: CAISKDLTDTQYF

clone size: few
D gene: -
V gene: TRBV7-2
J gene: TRBJ1-2
CDR3 DNA: TGTGCCAGCAGCATCGACAGGATTCGGGGCTACACCTTC
CDR3 protein: CASSIDRIRGYTF

clone size: -
D gene: -
V gene: TRBV7-9
J gene: TRBJ2-2
CDR3 DNA: TGTGCCAGCAGCCCTCTAGGCACATATGGCGGGGAGCTGTTTTTT
CDR3 protein: CASSPLGTYGGELFF

clone size: few
D gene: -
V gene: TRBV4-2
J gene: TRBJ2-1
CDR3 DNA: TGTGCCAGCAGCCAAGACGGGCAGAATGAGCAGTTCTTC
CDR3 protein: CASSQDGQNEQFF

clone size: few
D gene: TRBD2
V gene: TRBV29-1
J gene: TRBJ2-1
CDR3 DNA: TGCAGCGTTGATGGCCCCGGGCGGGAGGGCTACAATGAGCAGTTCTTC
CDR3 protein: CSVDGPGREGYNEQFF

clone size: few
D gene: -
V gene: TRBV7-8
J gene: TRBJ2-3
CDR3 DNA: TGTGCCAGCGGAGTAACAGGGCATCTGTATTTT
CDR3 protein: CASGVTGHLYF

clone size: many
D gene: -
V gene: TRBV4-2
J gene: TRBJ1-5
CDR3 DNA: TGTGCCAGCAGCCCAAGTGGCGGCAATCAGCCCCAGCATTTT
CDR3 protein: CASSPSGGNQPQHF

clone size: many
D gene: -
V gene: TRBV5-1
J gene: TRBJ2-1
CDR3 DNA: TGCGCCAGCATGGGCTCAGGGATAGAGAATGAGCAGTTCTTC
CDR3 protein: CASMGSGIENEQFF

clone size: many
D gene: -
V gene: TRBV12-3/TRBV12-4
J gene: TRBJ1-1
CDR3 DNA: TGTGCCAGCAGTCTGAACTTCGCTGAAGCTTTCTTT
CDR3 protein: CASSLNFAEAFF

clone size: few
D gene: -
V gene: TRBV12-3/TRBV12-4
J gene: TRBJ2-1
CDR3 DNA: TGTGCCAGCAGTTTAAGTACTACTAGCTCCTACAATGAGCAGTTCTTC
CDR3 protein: CASSLSTTSSYNEQFF

clone size: -
D gene: TRBD2
V gene: TRBV4-2
J gene: TRBJ2-7
CDR3 DNA: TGTGCCAGCAGCCTCGCCGGGACTAGCGGGGGGGCCTACGAGCAGTACTTC
CDR3 protein: CASSLAGTSGGAYEQYF

clone size: few
D gene: TRBD1
V gene: TRBV25-1
J gene: TRBJ1-2
CDR3 DNA: TGTGCCAGCAGTAAACCGGGACAGGTCTATGCGGGGACCTTC
CDR3 protein: CASSKPGQVYAGTF

clone size: few
D gene: TRBD1
V gene: TRBV3-1
J gene: TRBJ1-2
CDR3 DNA: TGTGCCAGCAGCCAAGTACGGACAGGAGACTATGGCTACACCTTC
CDR3 protein: CASSQVRTGDYGYTF

clone size: -
D gene: -
V gene: TRBV5-6
J gene: TRBJ2-3
CDR3 DNA: TGTGCCAGCAGCTTCCCCTTCCCTAGCACAGATACGCAGTATTTT
CDR3 protein: CASSFPFPSTDTQYF

clone size: few
D gene: -
V gene: TRBV4-1
J gene: TRBJ2-1
CDR3 DNA: TGCGCCAGCAGCCAAGATTTGGTTAGACTTGGAGAGCAGTTCTTC
CDR3 protein: CASSQDLVRLGEQFF

clone size: -
D gene: TRBD1
V gene: TRBV9
J gene: TRBJ1-1
CDR3 DNA: TGTGCCAGCAGCCCCCCAGGGACAGGGGCCACTGAAGCTTTCTTT
CDR3 protein: CASSPPGTGATEAFF

clone size: -
D gene: -
V gene: TRBV7-2
J gene: TRBJ2-7
CDR3 DNA: TGTGCCAGCAGACCGCCGGGACTGCATTACGAGCAGTACTTC
CDR3 protein: CASRPPGLHYEQYF

clone size: -
D gene: -
V gene: TRBV6-2/TRBV6-3
J gene: TRBJ2-1
CDR3 DNA: TGTGCCAGCGCCCTAGTTGCGGGTACCTACAATGAGCAGTTCTTC
CDR3 protein: CASALVAGTYNEQFF

clone size: few
D gene: -
V gene: TRBV11-2
J gene: TRBJ2-7
CDR3 DNA: TGTGCCAGCAGCCGGAGTTGGACCGATACCTACGAGCAGTACTTC
CDR3 protein: CASSRSWTDTYEQYF